This entry lists 22 T cell receptor beta chains sequenced from one sample in a study of OX40 agonist ivuxolimab in advanced cancers. Sequencing used immunoSEQ multiplex PCR; TCRdb keeps in-frame clones, though not all of them. The table records about 26,000 clones, about 76% of them present only once. Sequencing used CD4+ or CD8+ T cells sorted from blood, obtained in a trial of the OX40 agonist ivuxolimab. Source of these receptors: an adult with an advanced solid tumor such as melanoma, head and neck, liver or kidney cancer.

V gene TRBV5-6 combines with J gene TRBJ2-3; no definite D call. The germline CDR1 and CDR2 sequences are SGHDT and YYEEEE. The ends were cut back, 3 bases at V and 5 bases at J, with 7 bases in the middle. This CDR3 is built from 12 residues. This CDR3 is CASSSHGDTQYF. CDR3 sequence (DNA): TGTGCCAGCAGCTCCCACGGAGATACGCAGTATTTT.

DNA of the CDR3: TGTGCCAGCAGCATAACGACAGGGGGGCTGGCAGATACGCAGTATTTT. It translates to CASSITTGGLADTQYF. The chain joins TRBV9 to TRBJ2-3; 9 nucleotides match TRBD1. The CDR3 sequence is 16 residues long. J gave up 4 bases and V 4 bases, and 10 bases lay outside the gene matches. Germline CDR1 is SGDLS and CDR2 is YYNGEE.

The chain couples TRBV10-2 to TRBJ1-1; 7 nucleotides align to TRBD1. Germline CDR1 is WSHSY and CDR2 is SAAADI. Trimming removed 1 base from V and 0 bases from J; junction bases left unmatched: 5. The CDR3 covers 16 residues. The CDR3: CASSEFGTAMNTEAFF. The DNA for the CDR3 is TGCGCCAGCAGTGAGTTCGGGACAGCCATGAACACTGAAGCTTTCTTT.

The gene calls are TRBV11-2 and TRBJ1-1; D gene unclear. Trimming stripped 5 bases from V and 5 bases from J, with 9 bases between. The CDR3 runs 12 residues. Germline V gene sequence: CDR1 SGHAT, CDR2 FQNNGV. The CDR3 loop reads CASSPSTTEAFF. CDR3 in DNA: TGTGCCAGCAGCCCATCAACGACTGAAGCTTTCTTT.

This chain uses TRBV27 with TRBJ2-1; 10 nucleotides agree with TRBD1. Germline V lookup: CDR1 MNHEY, CDR2 SMNVEV (reference sequence). The CDR3 consists of 18 residues. Trimming removed 4 bases from V and 8 bases from J; junction bases left unmatched: 17. In DNA, the CDR3 is TGTGCCAGCAGTTACGTAGACAGGGGGCGCGAGGGATTCGATGAGCAGTTCTTC. This gives the protein CASSYVDRGREGFDEQFF.

The V and J genes are TRBV14 and TRBJ1-2, with 9 bases matching TRBD1. This CDR3 is built from 13 residues. The germline CDR1 and CDR2 sequences are SGHDN and FVKESK. V gave up 3 bases and J gave up 6 bases; unmatched junction bases: 2. The CDR3 spells CASSQGQGDGYTF. The CDR3 nucleotides read TGTGCCAGCAGCCAGGGACAGGGAGATGGCTACACCTTC.

This clone was picked up a small number of times. This sequence joins TRBV27 and TRBJ2-7; TRBD1 matches 7 bases. CDR1 is MNHEY and CDR2 is SMNVEV in the germline V gene (reference sequence). V was pared by 5 bases and J by 6 bases, with 7 bases of the junction left unmatched. This CDR3 has 13 residues. In DNA form, the CDR3 reads TGTGCCAGCAGTCCCACGACAGGGCGCGAGCAGTACTTC. Its translation: CASSPTTGREQYF.

The chain joins TRBV5-6 to TRBJ1-1; D ambiguous. The CDR3 extends over 12 amino acids. V was clipped by 2 bases and J by 4 bases, with 6 bases between them. Germline loops: CDR1 SGHDT, CDR2 YYEEEE. In DNA, the CDR3 is TGTGCCAGCAGCTTTAGAATCACTGAAGCTTTCTTT. Translated: CASSFRITEAFF.

This clone was found once. The rearrangement uses TRBV7-9 and TRBJ2-1, with 12 bases that match TRBD1. The CDR3 totals 15 residues. The V gene end was trimmed by 4 bases and the J gene end by 8 bases; junction bases not matched to a gene: 6. Germline V gene sequence: CDR1 SEHNR, CDR2 FQNEAQ (reference sequence). The CDR3 spells CASSYPGQGAHEQFF. The CDR3 nucleotides read TGTGCCAGCAGCTATCCGGGACAGGGGGCCCATGAGCAGTTCTTC. The full variable domain, rest sourced from reference TRBV7-9 and TRBJ2-1, is DTGVSQNPRHKITKRGQNVTFRCDPISEHNRLYWYRQTLGQGPEFLTYFQNEAQLEKSRLLSDRFSAERPKGSFSTLEIQRTEQGDSAMYLCASSYPGQGAHEQFFGPGTRLTVL.

The chain uses TRBV7-9 and TRBJ2-3, with D unclear. The germline V gene encodes CDR1 SEHNR and CDR2 FQNEAQ (reference sequence). The V gene lost 4 bases and the J gene lost 0 bases, with 14 bases spanning the gap. This CDR3 spans 16 amino acids. CDR3 sequence: CASSSSITPSTDTQYF. CDR3 sequence (DNA): TGTGCCAGCAGCTCTTCGATTACCCCTAGCACAGATACGCAGTATTTT.

In its sample, this clone was seen once. CDR3 loop: CASTPGTVLIGGYTF. The CDR3, as DNA: TGTGCCAGCACCCCGGGGACAGTCCTAATTGGGGGCTACACCTTC. J is TRBJ1-2 and V is TRBV6-6; 7 bases match TRBD1. The CDR3 loop spans 15 amino acids. V was clipped by 7 bases and J by 8 bases; unmatched bases: 16. Germline lookup yields CDR1 MNHNY and CDR2 SVGAGI (reference sequence).

This clone is medium-sized within its sample. This chain links TRBV5-8 with TRBJ2-3; 9 bases fit TRBD1. From germline, CDR1 is SGHTS and CDR2 YDEGEE. The ends lost 6 bases at V and 1 base at J; junction bases unmatched: 9. The length of the CDR3 is 16 residues. The CDR3 sequence is CASIRRDRAGTDTQYF. CDR3 DNA: TGTGCCAGCATAAGGCGGGACAGGGCTGGCACAGATACGCAGTATTTT.

CDR3 nucleotide sequence: TGTGCCAGCAGCGTAGGTGGGACCCACCCACCCCAGCATTTT. As protein: CASSVGGTHPPQHF. This chain connects TRBV9 to TRBJ1-5; maybe TRBD1 (5 bases). V lost 0 bases, J lost 10 bases, and 14 bases lay in between. The CDR3 is 14 amino acids. CDR1 and CDR2 (germline): SGDLS, YYNGEE. Combining the CDR3 with reference TRBV9 and TRBJ1-5 gives the whole variable domain DSGVTQTPKHLITATGQRVTLRCSPRSGDLSVYWYQQSLDQGLQFLIQYYNGEERAKGNILERFSAQQFPDLHSELNLSSLELGDSALYFCASSVGGTHPPQHFGDGTRLSIL.

This rearrangement joins TRBV19 to TRBJ1-2; the D is unclear. In germline, CDR1 is LNHDA, CDR2 SQIVND (reference sequence). Trimming removed 0 bases from V and 3 bases from J, with 11 bases in between. The CDR3 runs 15 residues. DNA of the CDR3: TGTGCCAGTAGTATAGACCGGGAGTGGGACTATGGCTACACCTTC. Protein: CASSIDREWDYGYTF.

V is TRBV27 and J is TRBJ2-7, with 7 positions matching TRBD1. Germline lookup yields CDR1 MNHEY and CDR2 SMNVEV (reference sequence). V dropped 3 bases and J dropped 2; count of bases not matched to a gene: 13. CDR3 length equals 17 residues. The CDR3 here is CASSFASTGVAPYEQYF. DNA of the CDR3: TGTGCCAGCAGTTTCGCTAGTACAGGGGTAGCCCCCTACGAGCAGTACTTC.

The chain uses TRBV29-1 and TRBJ2-7; D uncertain. V was trimmed by 0 bases and J by 1 base, leaving 7 bases between them. Germline-derived CDR1 and CDR2 are SQVTM and ANQGSEA. The CDR3 totals 13 residues. This CDR3 reads CSVEDSRSYEQYF. Written as DNA, the CDR3 is TGCAGCGTTGAAGATAGCCGATCCTACGAGCAGTACTTC.

This clone occurred a few times. The gene calls are TRBV6-5 and TRBJ2-7; D is possibly TRBD1 (6 bases). The CDR3 spans 16 residues. CDR1 MNHEY and CDR2 SVGAGI come from the germline V gene. With 4 bases removed from V and 0 bases from J, the gap between germline ends came to 16 bases. In DNA, the CDR3 is TGTGCCAGCAGTTCCGATCGACAGGAGAGCTCCTACGAGCAGTACTTC. This encodes CASSSDRQESSYEQYF.

The chain links TRBV2 to TRBJ2-6, with 7 bases aligning to TRBD1. Looked up from germline, CDR1 is SNHLY and CDR2 is FYNNEI. This CDR3 spans 11 amino acids. Germline trimming cut 4 bases from V and 19 bases from J; bases unmatched to any gene: 7. The CDR3 region is CASSGDRDRTF. The CDR3 bases are TGTGCCAGCAGTGGGGACCGGGACAGAACTTTC.

V usage is TRBV6-6 and J usage is TRBJ2-4; D remains unclear. This CDR3 region has 16 residues. Per germline, CDR1 MNHNY and CDR2 SVGAGI (reference sequence). V lost 0 bases, J lost 1 base, and 10 bases lay in between. CDR3 residues: CASSYSLGRAKNIQYF. In nucleotides, the CDR3 is TGTGCCAGCAGTTACTCGTTGGGCAGGGCCAAAAACATTCAGTACTTC.

This clone was seen more than once but under ten times. V and J are TRBV7-6 and TRBJ1-1; D is ambiguous. This CDR3 comprises 13 residues. Trimming shortened V by 1 base and J by 5 bases, and 8 bases separated the two germline ends. Per germline, CDR1 SGHVS and CDR2 FNYEAQ. DNA for the CDR3: TGTGCCAGCAGCTTAGGCCGAACAACTGAAGCTTTCTTT. Translated: CASSLGRTTEAFF.

Concerning this clone: Its ends do not fully match the called genes, so a read error is possible. V is TRBV7-6 and J is TRBJ2-3; 7 bases line up with TRBD1. Per the germline V gene, CDR1 is SGHVS and CDR2 is FNYEAQ. The CDR3 consists of 14 residues. For the CDR3, the DNA is TGTGCCAGTCACGGGACAGAGAACACAAATACGCAGTATTTT. Residues: CASHGTENTNTQYF.

The chain joins TRBV5-6 to TRBJ1-1; no clear D gene. Trimming removed 6 bases from V and 7 bases from J, with 19 bases in between. The CDR3 sequence is 14 residues long. Germline V gene sequence: CDR1 SGHDT, CDR2 YYEEEE. The CDR3 DNA is TGTGCCAGCAACTCGGGTCAGAATCATTTTGAAGCTTTCTTT. Amino acids: CASNSGQNHFEAFF. Complete variable domain (other parts from reference TRBV5-6 and TRBJ1-1): DAGVTQSPTHLIKTRGQQVTLRCSPKSGHDTVSWYQQALGQGPQFIFQYYEEEERQRGNFPDRFSGHQFPNYSSELNVNALLLGDSALYLCASNSGQNHFEAFFGQGTRLTVV.